The 21 T cell receptor beta chains below all came from one sample that was sequenced in a study of shared clonotypes between healthy human individuals. The data were produced by immunoSEQ multiplex PCR, yet TCRdb's version contains in-frame clones alone and is incomplete. This sample has around 450,000 clones, with about four fifths found just once. The sample comprised PBMCs. The receptors here all came from a middle-aged woman in good health. Some clones in this sample may be carry-over from other donors' samples.

J is TRBJ2-2 and V is TRBV4-3; D may be TRBD1 or TRBD2 (6 bases each). Germline CDR1 and CDR2: LGHNA and YSLEER. The CDR3 consists of 18 residues. Trimming cost V 0 bases and J 8 bases, with 22 bases left between them. Here the CDR3 DNA reads TGCGCCAGCAGCCAAGATGGGGGGTTCCGGCAGGGGATTGGGGAGCTGTTTTTT. This translates into CASSQDGGFRQGIGELFF.

This clone was picked up one time. In the same sample, other DNA sequences code for this CDR3. The chain uses TRBV7-2 and TRBJ2-5; D gene uncertain. The CDR3 totals 13 residues. Deletions cut 1 base from V and 2 bases from J, with 5 bases between. Germline V gene sequence: CDR1 SGHTA, CDR2 FQGNSA. The CDR3 bases are TGTGCCAGCAGCTTAGGGCCTCAAGAGACCCAGTACTTC. Translating it yields CASSLGPQETQYF.

The chain joins TRBV30 to TRBJ2-2; 8 nucleotides agree with TRBD1. V lost 1 base and J lost 6; bases outside the gene matches: 1. The germline V gene has CDR1 GTSNPN and CDR2 SVGIG (reference sequence). The CDR3 runs 13 residues. CDR3 in DNA: TGTGCCTGGAGTGGGACAGGGTCCGGGGAGCTGTTTTTT. This sequence encodes CAWSGTGSGELFF.

This sequence joins TRBV7-2 and TRBJ2-1; 8 positions match TRBD2. The CDR3 has 14 amino acids. In germline, CDR1 is SGHTA, CDR2 FQGNSA. Trimming removed 4 bases from V and 10 bases from J; junction bases left unmatched: 9. The CDR3 loop reads CASSYRGLGNEQFF. The CDR3, as DNA: TGTGCCAGCAGCTACCGGGGACTAGGGAACGAGCAGTTCTTC. The complete variable domain, with remaining parts taken from reference TRBV7-2 and TRBJ2-1, reads GAGVSQSPSNKVTEKGKDVELRCDPISGHTALYWYRQSLGQGLEFLIYFQGNSAPDKSGLPSDRFSAERTGGSVSTLTIQRTQQEDSAVYLCASSYRGLGNEQFFGPGTRLTVL.

This clone was seen just once. The chain is built from TRBV4-2 and TRBJ1-1; TRBD1 agrees at 7 bases. The CDR3 runs to 15 residues. V lost 2 bases, J lost 0 bases, and 3 bases stayed unmatched. CDR1 and CDR2 from the germline V gene are LGHNA and YNFKEQ. CDR3 protein: CASSQLQGMNTEAFF. For the CDR3, the DNA is TGTGCCAGCAGCCAATTACAGGGGATGAACACTGAAGCTTTCTTT.

The chain joins TRBV19 to TRBJ1-1; TRBD1 agrees at 8 bases. The CDR3 is made up of 15 amino acids. With 4 bases clipped from V and 1 base from J, the junction kept 5 bases outside the gene matches. Germline V gives CDR1 LNHDA, CDR2 SQIVND (reference sequence). CDR3 amino acids: CASSTDREWNTEAFF. DNA of the CDR3: TGTGCCAGTAGTACGGACAGGGAATGGAACACTGAAGCTTTCTTT.

The rearrangement joins TRBV18 to TRBJ1-6; weak D call: TRBD1 (5 bases). The CDR3 has 14 amino acids. Deletions cut 3 bases from V and 7 bases from J, with 10 bases between. Germline loops: CDR1 KGHSH, CDR2 LQKENI. The CDR3 reads CASSPRDENSPLHF. CDR3 bases: TGTGCCAGCTCACCCAGGGACGAAAATTCACCCCTCCACTTT.

The chain uses TRBV19 and TRBJ1-5, with a weak D call TRBD1 (5 bases). Germline-derived CDR1 and CDR2 are LNHDA and SQIVND (reference sequence). With 3 bases removed from V and 3 bases from J, the gap between germline ends came to 6 bases. The CDR3 runs 13 residues. The CDR3 region has the DNA TGTGCCAGTAGTATGGACATCAATCAGCCCCAGCATTTT. It specifies CASSMDINQPQHF.

CDR3 in DNA: TGTGCCAGCAGTCTGGCCCAGAACACCGGGGAGCTGTTTTTT. It translates to CASSLAQNTGELFF. The chain combines TRBV25-1 with TRBJ2-2; D not resolved. The germline V and J ends were trimmed by 5 bases and 1 base, with 8 bases remaining between them. CDR3 size: 14 residues. Germline V gene data show CDR1 as MGHDK and CDR2 as SYGVNS.

This clone was seen a single time. The chain is built from TRBV5-4 and TRBJ2-1; no definite D call. CDR1 and CDR2 (germline): SGHNT, YYREEE (reference sequence). The CDR3 loop spans 15 amino acids. Trimming left V 1 base short and J 6 bases short, with 14 bases between. The CDR3 nucleotides are TGTGCCAGCAGCTTGACATTTAAGGGCACCAATGAGCAGTTCTTC. It is translated as CASSLTFKGTNEQFF.

This chain connects TRBV4-1 to TRBJ2-1; D is perhaps TRBD1 (5 bases). The CDR3 has 18 amino acids. Per germline, CDR1 MGHRA and CDR2 YSYEKL. V gave up 1 base and J gave up 1 base, with 17 bases separating them. Here the CDR3 DNA reads TGCGCCAGCAGCCAAGCGTTTTCCAGGGAAGGGTCCTACAATGAGCAGTTCTTC. Its translation is CASSQAFSREGSYNEQFF.

J is TRBJ2-7 and V is TRBV27, with D perhaps TRBD1 (5 bases). Trimming removed 3 bases at V and 3 bases at J, with 9 bases between. The CDR3 has 13 residues. The germline V gene encodes CDR1 MNHEY and CDR2 SMNVEV (reference sequence). The DNA for the CDR3 is TGTGCCAGCAGTTTCGGACACGGCTACGAGCAGTACTTC. Translation: CASSFGHGYEQYF.

The chain recombines TRBV18 with TRBJ1-3; D is perhaps TRBD1 (6 bases). The CDR3 contains 17 residues. CDR1 KGHSH and CDR2 LQKENI come from the germline V gene. The V and J ends lost 2 bases and 0 bases respectively, with 14 bases between them. The CDR3 nucleotides read TGTGCCAGCTCACCAGAAAAGGGGGTAAACTCTGGAAACACCATATATTTT. Its translation is CASSPEKGVNSGNTIYF.

The genes are TRBV28 and TRBJ2-7; D gene uncertain. Per the germline V gene, CDR1 is MDHEN and CDR2 is SYDVKM. Trimming pared 2 bases from V and 4 bases from J, leaving 9 bases between. This CDR3 is built from 13 residues. CDR3 protein: CASSLNYWYEQYF. In DNA, the CDR3 is TGTGCCAGCAGTTTAAACTACTGGTACGAGCAGTACTTC.

Concerning this clone itself: One end of the junction varies from germline; a read error may be responsible. The V call is TRBV7-7, the J call TRBJ2-7, with TRBD1 identical over 11 bases. CDR1 is SSHAT and CDR2 is FNYEAQ in the germline V gene (reference sequence). CDR3 size: 13 residues. CDR3 protein: CASSPGTGGEQYF. The CDR3 nucleotides are TGTGCTAGCAGTCCCGGGACAGGGGGAGAGCAGTACTTC. The whole variable domain, filled in from reference TRBV7-7 and TRBJ2-7, reads GAGVSQSPRYKVTKRGQDVTLRCDPISSHATLYWYQQALGQGPEFLTYFNYEAQPDKSGLPSDRFSAERPEGSISTLTIQRTEQRDSAMYRCASSPGTGGEQYFGPGTRLTVT.

V is TRBV6-1 and J is TRBJ1-1, with D unresolved. This CDR3 comprises 13 residues. Between the trimmed V and J ends, which lost 4 bases and 5 bases, there was a span of 11 bases. Germline values: CDR1 MNHNS, CDR2 SASEGT. The CDR3 loop is CASSALLGTEAFF. Here the CDR3 DNA reads TGTGCCAGCAGTGCCCTGCTGGGGACTGAAGCTTTCTTT.

The CDR3 region is CASSLFLQETQYF. CDR3 sequence (DNA): TGTGCCAGCAGCTTATTCCTACAAGAGACCCAGTACTTC. This rearrangement joins TRBV7-6 to TRBJ2-5, with unresolved D. The CDR3 has 13 residues. Trimming pared 2 bases from V and 2 bases from J, leaving 6 bases between. Germline CDR1 and CDR2: SGHVS and FNYEAQ.

The chain couples TRBV28 to TRBJ2-1; D is uncertain. The CDR3 contains 15 residues. The V end was cut by 4 bases, the J end by 0 bases, with 10 bases between. In germline, CDR1 is MDHEN, CDR2 SYDVKM. The CDR3 loop reads CASSSVVGSYNEQFF. CDR3 nucleotides: TGTGCCAGCAGTTCCGTAGTCGGCTCCTACAATGAGCAGTTCTTC.

This sequence joins TRBV19 and TRBJ2-7, with 8 bases that match TRBD2. CDR1 LNHDA and CDR2 SQIVND come from the germline V gene (reference sequence). V was pared by 6 bases and J by 4 bases, with 11 bases of the junction left unmatched. CDR3 length: 15 residues. The CDR3 sequence is CASRNQAGEGYEQYF. DNA of the CDR3: TGTGCCAGTAGAAATCAAGCGGGAGAGGGGTACGAGCAGTACTTC.

The rearrangement links TRBV6-5 to TRBJ1-1; TRBD1 matches at 9 bases. Germline trimming cut 5 bases from V and 5 bases from J; bases unmatched to any gene: 6. Germline V gene data show CDR1 as MNHEY and CDR2 as SVGAGI. CDR3 length: 14 residues. CDR3 residues: CASSRDRARTEAFF. In DNA form, the CDR3 reads TGTGCCAGCAGTCGGGACAGGGCCAGGACTGAAGCTTTCTTT.

This clone came up once. CDR3: CASRLAGGNNEQFF. CDR3 DNA: TGCGCCAGCAGACTAGCGGGGGGCAACAATGAGCAGTTCTTC. The gene calls are TRBV10-2 and TRBJ2-1; 12 nucleotides align to TRBD2. With V trimmed by 6 bases and J by 5 bases, 2 bases remained unmatched. The germline V gene has CDR1 WSHSY and CDR2 SAAADI. The CDR3 totals 14 residues.